Below are 7 T cell receptor beta chains sequenced from a single sample in a study of shared clonotypes between healthy human individuals. Using immunoSEQ multiplex PCR, the repertoire was profiled, and TCRdb retains in-frame clones only, with some absent. The table records about 2.1 million clones, around 93% of them present only once. Naive-designated CD8 cells lacked CD45RO, were positively enriched for CCR7, and omitted terminally differentiated effector memory CD45RA+ cells. Source material: naive CD8+ T cells from PBMCs. The receptors were sampled from a man in his late teens or twenties in good health. Some clones in this sample may be carry-over from other donors' samples.

The chain employs TRBV27 and TRBJ2-1; 9 bases match TRBD2. J gave up 6 bases and V 1 base, and 13 bases lay outside the gene matches. This CDR3 spans 18 amino acids. The germline gives CDR1 MNHEY, CDR2 SMNVEV (reference sequence). The CDR3 DNA is TGTGCCAGCAGTTTATTGGGGGGACTAGCCGAATCGGGCAATGAGCAGTTCTTC. This translates into CASSLLGGLAESGNEQFF.

The rearrangement uses TRBV5-1 and TRBJ2-7, with 7 nucleotides matching TRBD1. CDR1 is SGHRS, CDR2 YFSETQ, per germline. Trimming cost V 4 bases and J 0 bases; bases outside gene matches: 7. The CDR3 totals 15 residues. The CDR3 protein is CASSPDRAISYEQYF. CDR3 in DNA: TGCGCCAGCAGCCCCGACAGGGCCATCTCCTACGAGCAGTACTTC.

This sequence joins TRBV19 and TRBJ1-1; tentatively, D is TRBD1 (6 bases). Per germline, CDR1 LNHDA and CDR2 SQIVND (reference sequence). The CDR3 length is 13 residues. V was cut by 10 bases and J by 0 bases, with 12 bases left in between. The CDR3 nucleotides are TGTGCCACCGTGGACAGAATGAACACTGAAGCTTTCTTT. Its protein product is CATVDRMNTEAFF.

The gene calls are TRBV9 and TRBJ2-1; no definite D call. This CDR3 comprises 16 residues. The V gene lost 1 base and the J gene lost 0 bases, with 11 bases spanning the gap. Germline V CDR1 and CDR2: SGDLS, YYNGEE. This chain's CDR3 is CASSVWLTRSYNEQFF. The CDR3 DNA sequence: TGTGCCAGCAGCGTATGGCTAACTCGCTCCTACAATGAGCAGTTCTTC.

The V gene is TRBV6-6, the J gene TRBJ2-7; D not resolved. The CDR3 has 14 amino acids. V lost 0 bases and J 0 bases, leaving 6 bases between the germline ends. In germline, CDR1 is MNHNY, CDR2 SVGAGI (reference sequence). CDR3 nucleotide sequence: TGTGCCAGCAGTTACTCGAAGGCCTCCTACGAGCAGTACTTC. Its translation is CASSYSKASYEQYF.

The CDR3 DNA reads TGTGCCAGTAGTACCAATTTAGACAGGTCCTACTATGGCTACACCTTC. Translating gives CASSTNLDRSYYGYTF. V and J are TRBV19 and TRBJ1-2; maybe TRBD1 (6 bases). Germline CDR1 is LNHDA and CDR2 is SQIVND (reference sequence). Trimming took off 4 bases at V and 3 bases at J, with 18 bases between the two ends. CDR3 length: 16 amino acids.

The chain recombines TRBV7-9 with TRBJ2-1; 10 bases match TRBD2. This CDR3 spans 15 amino acids. The germline V gene has CDR1 SEHNR and CDR2 FQNEAQ (reference sequence). V lost 7 bases to trimming and J lost 7 bases; unmatched junction nucleotides: 10. This CDR3 is CASTTLAGGLNEQFF. CDR3 bases: TGTGCCAGCACCACCTTAGCGGGAGGATTAAATGAGCAGTTCTTC. The full variable domain, in which reference TRBV7-9 and TRBJ2-1 provide the parts outside the CDR3, is DTGVSQNPRHKITKRGQNVTFRCDPISEHNRLYWYRQTLGQGPEFLTYFQNEAQLEKSRLLSDRFSAERPKGSFSTLEIQRTEQGDSAMYLCASTTLAGGLNEQFFGPGTRLTVL.